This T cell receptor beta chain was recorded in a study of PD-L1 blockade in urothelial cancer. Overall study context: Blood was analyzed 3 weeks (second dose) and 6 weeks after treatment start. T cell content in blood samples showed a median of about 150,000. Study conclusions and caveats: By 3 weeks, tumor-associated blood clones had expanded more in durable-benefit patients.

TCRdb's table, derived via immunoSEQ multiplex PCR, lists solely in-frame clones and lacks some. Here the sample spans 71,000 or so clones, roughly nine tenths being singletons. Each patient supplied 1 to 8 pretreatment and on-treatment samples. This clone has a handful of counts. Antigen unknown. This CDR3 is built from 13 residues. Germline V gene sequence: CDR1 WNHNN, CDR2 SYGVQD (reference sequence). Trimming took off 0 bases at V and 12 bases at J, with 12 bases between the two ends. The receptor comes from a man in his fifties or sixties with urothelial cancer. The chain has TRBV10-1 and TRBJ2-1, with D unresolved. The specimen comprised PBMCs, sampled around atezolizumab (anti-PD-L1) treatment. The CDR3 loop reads CASSESNSPRQFF. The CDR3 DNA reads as TGCGCCAGCAGTGAGTCGAACTCCCCAAGGCAGTTCTTC.